This T cell receptor (beta chain) derives from a study of beta chain features in type 1 diabetes. Turning to the study itself: Cell yields, age and gender were similar between patients and healthy donors.

To note about this clone: Its antigen is as yet unknown.

The CDR3 is 15 amino acids. CDR1 and CDR2 from the germline V gene are MNHEY and SVGAGI. V was clipped by 5 bases and J by 3 bases, with 14 bases between them. Findings of the study overall: A pattern of fewer insertions and more deletions at VDJ junctions was seen in type 1 diabetes patients. All four CD4+ subsets of Type 1 diabetes patients contained TCRB CDR3s that were moderately but significantly shorter.

Post-sort purity exceeded 98% for all sorted populations. The whole isolated RNA underwent reverse transcription, so sequencing captured expressed TCRB transcripts. Using immunoSEQ multiplex PCR, the repertoire was profiled, and TCRdb retains in-frame clones only, with some absent. The sample holds just over 450,000 clones, approximately 30% seen once. V is TRBV6-5 and J is TRBJ2-4, with TRBD2 as a possible D gene (6 bases). The sequence was obtained from a young man in good health. The sample consisted of naive CD4+ T cells from blood. The CDR3 DNA reads as TGTGCCAGCAGTCAAGACTTCGGGGGCAAAAACATTCAGTACTTC. Its protein product is CASSQDFGGKNIQYF.